The clone carrying this TCR beta chain was seen repeatedly, ten times or more. This entry comes from a study of spatial heterogeneity in lung cancer. For the study at large: Alpha-chain sequences were consistently detected in smaller numbers than beta-chain sequences.

TCRdb itself ran the 5' RACE reads through MiXCR, one entry per CDR3 protein. The sample yields 25,000 or so distinct CDR3 sequences, 4% to 5% seen once. Time point of the sample: sample taken at primary tumor resection. Samples were donated by 72 untreated early-stage non-small cell lung cancer patients. Sequencing of whole RNA from tumor, nontumor lung or frozen PBMC involved no sorting. V lost 0 bases to trimming and J lost 1 base; unmatched junction nucleotides: 7. Germline V gene sequence: CDR1 SGHRS, CDR2 YFSETQ. This CDR3 contains 18 residues. The chain links TRBV5-1 to TRBJ2-1; 10 bases map to TRBD2. The source was PBMCs, collected at surgery. This receptor was obtained from a male donor with early-stage non-small cell lung cancer. CDR3 nucleotide sequence: TGCGCCAGCAGCTTGGCCTCGGTACTAGCGGGATCCTACAATGAGCAGTTCTTC. This translates into CASSLASVLAGSYNEQFF.